These 10 T cell receptor beta chains were all obtained from the same sample, sequenced in a study of T cells after yellow fever vaccination. TCRdb fed the 5' RACE reads into MiXCR, producing one record per CDR3 protein. The sample has some 250,000 distinct CDR3 sequences; 3.6% are singletons. Specimen: PBMCs, collected 15 days after the yellow fever booster vaccination. All receptors derive from a man between 18 and 29 years old who received the YFV17D yellow fever vaccine.

In its sample, this clonotype was seen many times. The chain couples TRBV12-3 or TRBV12-4 to TRBJ2-5; D remains unclear. This CDR3 is built from 13 residues. Trimming shortened V by 3 bases and J by 3 bases, and 8 bases separated the two germline ends. CDR3 in DNA: TGTGCCAGCAGTTTGCTAGAAAAAGAGACCCAGTACTTC. Amino acids: CASSLLEKETQYF.

This clonotype was counted at least ten times. The chain joins TRBV7-9 to TRBJ2-5; 9 bases match TRBD2. CDR3 size: 14 residues. The junction had 6 bases not matched to a gene; V was cut back by 5 bases and J by 5 bases. CDR1 is SEHNR and CDR2 is FQNEAQ in the germline V gene (reference sequence). CDR3 bases: TGTGCCAGCAGCCTGCGGGGGGGCGGCGAGACCCAGTACTTC. Translation: CASSLRGGGETQYF.

This clonotype was seen more than once but under ten times. This chain joins TRBV13 and TRBJ2-7, with D perhaps being TRBD1 or TRBD2 (5 bases each). V lost 5 bases and J 7 bases, leaving 12 bases between the germline ends. This CDR3 is 12 amino acids long. Germline V gene sequence: CDR1 PRHDT, CDR2 FYEKMQ (reference sequence). CDR3 in amino acids: CASSLGTEEQYF. Here the CDR3 DNA reads TGTGCCAGCAGCCTCGGGACGGAGGAGCAGTACTTC.

This clonotype was seen ten or more times. The genes are TRBV6-5 and TRBJ2-3; perhaps TRBD2 as D (6 bases). This CDR3 is 18 amino acids long. With 0 bases removed from V and 0 bases from J, the gap between germline ends came to 16 bases. Germline V gene sequence: CDR1 MNHEY, CDR2 SVGAGI. CDR3 loop: CASSYSIVGTASTDTQYF. CDR3 nucleotide sequence: TGTGCCAGCAGTTACTCAATCGTCGGGACTGCTAGCACAGATACGCAGTATTTT.

This clonotype has at least ten counts. The CDR3 region is CASSQLNGANEKLFF. CDR3 nucleotide sequence: TGCGCCAGCAGCCAATTAAACGGGGCTAATGAAAAACTGTTTTTT. V usage is TRBV5-1 and J usage is TRBJ1-4; D not resolved. V lost 4 bases and J 3 bases, leaving 13 bases between the germline ends. CDR1 and CDR2 (germline): SGHRS, YFSETQ. The CDR3 covers 15 residues.

At least ten counts were recorded for this clonotype. The chain has TRBV10-3 and TRBJ2-2; 7 bases match TRBD1. Unmatched junction bases numbered 7, after V lost 6 bases and J lost 6 bases. CDR3 length: 14 residues. The germline V gene has CDR1 ENHRY and CDR2 SYGVKD. CDR3 coding DNA: TGTGCCATCAGGAGGACAGGCGCCCCCGGGGAGCTGTTTTTT. Translation: CAIRRTGAPGELFF.

This clonotype was seen repeatedly, ten times or more. This chain uses TRBV6-6 with TRBJ2-3; D is ambiguous. This CDR3 region has 14 residues. V was shortened by 2 bases and J by 2 bases, with 8 bases between the two germline ends. Germline CDR1 and CDR2: MNHNY and SVGAGI (reference sequence). This CDR3 reads CASSYVGTTDTQYF. As DNA, the CDR3 is TGTGCCAGCAGTTACGTCGGCACCACAGATACGCAGTATTTT.

This clonotype showed up just a few times. The chain couples TRBV6-1 to TRBJ2-5; D unresolved. The germline V gene encodes CDR1 MNHNS and CDR2 SASEGT. The CDR3 has 18 residues. V was trimmed by 0 bases and J by 1 base, leaving 18 bases between them. DNA for the CDR3: TGTGCCAGCAGTGAAGCGGCCTGGTCACCACCTCCCCAAGAGACCCAGTACTTC. It specifies CASSEAAWSPPPQETQYF.

This clonotype was seen ten or more times. The chain links TRBV9 to TRBJ2-3; D call uncertain. Trimming took 0 bases from V and 6 from J, leaving 20 bases between them. Germline V gene lookup returns CDR1 SGDLS and CDR2 YYNGEE. This CDR3 comprises 17 residues. The CDR3: CASSVGDLIPYGDTQYF. As DNA, the CDR3 is TGTGCCAGCAGCGTAGGAGATTTAATCCCTTATGGGGATACGCAGTATTTT.

This clonotype was detected ten times or more. This chain connects TRBV5-4 to TRBJ1-1; perhaps TRBD1 as D (6 bases). With 4 bases removed from V and 3 bases from J, the gap between germline ends came to 13 bases. The CDR3 has 14 residues. Germline assignment: CDR1 SGHNT and CDR2 YYREEE (reference sequence). The CDR3 nucleotides are TGTGCCAGCAGCCTGGGGGCAGGGGACACTGAAGCTTTCTTT. It encodes CASSLGAGDTEAFF.